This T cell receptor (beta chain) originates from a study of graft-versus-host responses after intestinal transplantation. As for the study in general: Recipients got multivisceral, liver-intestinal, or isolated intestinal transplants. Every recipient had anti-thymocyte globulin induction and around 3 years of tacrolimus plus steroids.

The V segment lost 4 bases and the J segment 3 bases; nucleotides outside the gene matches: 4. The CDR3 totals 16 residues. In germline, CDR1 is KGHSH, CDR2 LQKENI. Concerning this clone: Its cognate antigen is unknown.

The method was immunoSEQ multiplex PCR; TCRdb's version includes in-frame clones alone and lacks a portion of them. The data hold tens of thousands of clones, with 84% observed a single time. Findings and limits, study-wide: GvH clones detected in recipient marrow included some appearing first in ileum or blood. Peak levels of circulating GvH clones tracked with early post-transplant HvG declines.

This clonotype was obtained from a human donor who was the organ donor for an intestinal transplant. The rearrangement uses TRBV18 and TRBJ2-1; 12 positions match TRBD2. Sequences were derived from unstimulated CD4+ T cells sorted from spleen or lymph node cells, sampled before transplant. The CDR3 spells CASSLLAGGIYNEQFF. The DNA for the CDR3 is TGTGCCAGCTCACTCCTAGCGGGGGGGATCTACAATGAGCAGTTCTTC.